These 8 T cell receptor beta chains originate from one sample sequenced in a study of cytomegalovirus exposure and HLA in healthy donors. PCR was performed using 60 Vbeta and 13 Jbeta primers. The method was immunoSEQ multiplex PCR; TCRdb's version includes in-frame clones alone and lacks a portion of them. The data show 150,000 to 200,000 clones, roughly 80% seen once. Sequencing was carried out using PBMCs. These receptors were obtained from a middle-aged man in good health and CMV-seropositive.

The rearrangement uses TRBV6-5 and TRBJ2-7; TRBD1 agrees at 9 bases. The germline gives CDR1 MNHEY, CDR2 SVGAGI. The CDR3 loop spans 15 amino acids. Germline trimming cut 5 bases from V and 4 bases from J; bases unmatched to any gene: 9. Written as DNA, the CDR3 is TGTGCCAGCAGTACCGGGACAGGGAGAGGGTACGAGCAGTACTTC. Protein: CASSTGTGRGYEQYF.

The CDR3 protein is CASSSGTSGGTNTGELFF. The CDR3 nucleotides are TGTGCCAGCAGCTCCGGGACTAGCGGGGGGACGAACACCGGGGAGCTGTTTTTT. The chain links TRBV5-8 to TRBJ2-2, with TRBD2 matching over 15 bases. The CDR3 totals 18 residues. J gave up 0 bases and V 3 bases, and 3 bases lay outside the gene matches. Looked up from germline, CDR1 is SGHTS and CDR2 is YDEGEE.

The chain links TRBV18 to TRBJ2-5, with 9 bases identical to TRBD1. The CDR3 loop spans 13 amino acids. The ends lost 6 bases at V and 5 bases at J; junction bases unmatched: 4. The V gene's germline CDR1 is KGHSH and CDR2 LQKENI. CDR3 coding DNA: TGTGCCAGCTCCCGACAGGGGGAGGAGACCCAGTACTTC. It yields the protein CASSRQGEETQYF.

CDR3 DNA sequence: TGTGCCAGCAGTGAAAGGGGGACAGGGGGCGTCCAAGAGACCCAGTACTTC. It encodes CASSERGTGGVQETQYF. The rearrangement joins TRBV6-1 to TRBJ2-5; 12 bases align to TRBD1. Unmatched junction bases numbered 5, after V lost 2 bases and J lost 1 base. This CDR3 contains 17 residues. In germline, CDR1 is MNHNS, CDR2 SASEGT.

This clone was observed once. V is TRBV25-1 and J is TRBJ1-5; possibly TRBD1 for D (5 bases). The CDR3 spans 13 residues. Deletions cut 3 bases from V and 4 bases from J, with 7 bases between. Germline values: CDR1 MGHDK, CDR2 SYGVNS. This CDR3 reads CASSDRVNQPQHF. The CDR3 bases are TGTGCCAGCAGTGACAGGGTAAATCAGCCCCAGCATTTT. Variable domain in full (rest from reference TRBV25-1 and TRBJ1-5): EADIYQTPRYLVIGTGKKITLECSQTMGHDKMYWYQQDPGMELHLIHYSYGVNSTEKGDLSSESTVSRIRTEHFPLTLESARPSHTSQYLCASSDRVNQPQHFGDGTRLSIL.

The chain couples TRBV9 to TRBJ2-7, with D tentatively TRBD2 (5 bases). V was cut by 4 bases and J by 5 bases, with 13 bases left in between. From germline, CDR1 is SGDLS and CDR2 YYNGEE. The CDR3 has 13 amino acids. CDR3 region: CASSPSGMHEQYF. The CDR3, as DNA: TGTGCCAGCAGCCCCTCGGGGATGCACGAGCAGTACTTC.

This chain links TRBV21-1 with TRBJ1-2; the D call of TRBD1 is as the table states it, not checked on the DNA. TRBV21-1 is a known pseudogene. The CDR3 consists of 13 residues. CDR3 coding DNA: TGTGCCAGCAGCGTGACAGGAGATAATGGCTACACCTTC. Protein sequence: CASSVTGDNGYTF.

This rearrangement joins TRBV6-6 to TRBJ1-2; D gene uncertain. The length of the CDR3 is 12 residues. Germline values: CDR1 MNHNY, CDR2 SVGAGI (reference sequence). V gave up 5 bases and J gave up 4 bases, with 8 bases separating them. The CDR3 nucleotides are TGTGCCAGCAGTCCACTGTCCTATGGCTACACCTTC. As protein: CASSPLSYGYTF.